This is a list of T cell receptor beta chains from one sample in a study of blood T cell repertoires in COVID-19. Sequenced by immunoSEQ multiplex PCR; TCRdb stores in-frame clones only, minus some. The table includes some 240,000 clones, about four fifths detected once. Sequencing was carried out using PBMCs or T cells enriched from blood (not recorded which). These receptors all stem from a man aged 50 to 60 who had recovered from COVID-19. CDR3s include the opening cysteine and the closing phenylalanine or tryptophan. The D gene is left open where the match is weak. Size tells how often a clone was seen (once, few, many) or the class of an expanded clone, and some rows leave it out.

abundance	v_gene	d_gene	j_gene	CDR3nt	CDR3aa
-	TRBV6-5	-	TRBJ1-4	TGTGCCAGCAGTCTTCTAGGGGCTCAGTATGAAAAACTGTTTTTT	CASSLLGAQYEKLFF
-	TRBV13	TRBD1	TRBJ1-3	TGTGCCAGCAGCCGTACAGGGGGGAGAGGAAACACCATATATTTT	CASSRTGGRGNTIYF
once	TRBV5-6	-	TRBJ2-5	TGTGCCAGCAGCTCCCTCCGGGAGACCCAGTACTTC	CASSSLRETQYF
-	TRBV6-5	TRBD1	TRBJ1-1	TGTGCCAGCAGTCGAGACAGGGGAGGTACTGAAGCTTTCTTT	CASSRDRGGTEAFF
-	TRBV3-1/TRBV3-2	TRBD1	TRBJ2-5	TGTGCCAGCAGCCAAAGAGGGACAGTCCAAGAGACCCAGTACTTC	CASSQRGTVQETQYF
once	TRBV27	TRBD1	TRBJ2-2	TGTGCCAGCCTTGGACAGGCGACCACCGGGGAGCTGTTTTTT	CASLGQATTGELFF
-	TRBV5-1	TRBD1	TRBJ2-7	TGCGCCAGCAGCTTGGTACAGGGGGCGGAAGAGCAGTACTTC	CASSLVQGAEEQYF
-	TRBV10-1	TRBD2	TRBJ2-3	TGCGCCAGCAGTGAGACGGGCGCGGGAGTCAGCACAGATACGCAGTATTTT	CASSETGAGVSTDTQYF
-	TRBV10-3	-	TRBJ1-2	TGTGCCATCAGTGCTCGAATACTAGACTACACCTTC	CAISARILDYTF
-	TRBV5-1	TRBD2	TRBJ2-3	TGCGCCAGCAGCTTGGACACTAGCGTTACGCAGTATTTT	CASSLDTSVTQYF
-	TRBV9	-	TRBJ1-3	TGTGCCAGCAGCCTGCGAGACACCATATATTTT	CASSLRDTIYF
few	TRBV5-1	-	TRBJ1-6	TGCGCCAGCAGCTCGGGGTATTCACCCCTCCACTTT	CASSSGYSPLHF
-	TRBV27	TRBD1	TRBJ2-7	TGTGCCAGCAGTCCCTACAGGGGGCGGCTAGGTATAGGCGCGTCCTACGAGCAGTACTTC	CASSPYRGRLGIGASYEQYF
-	TRBV11-2	-	TRBJ2-7	TGTGCCAGCAGCCGTTTATCGGCGGGATCCTACGAGCAGTACTTC	CASSRLSAGSYEQYF
-	TRBV24-1	-	TRBJ2-1	TGTGCCACCAGTGAGCAGGGGGGATATGAGCAGTTCTTC	CATSEQGGYEQFF
-	TRBV11-3	-	TRBJ2-7	TGTGCCAGCAGCTTGGCTTTAACCTCCTACGAGCAGTACTTC	CASSLALTSYEQYF
-	TRBV7-9	-	TRBJ2-3	TGTGCCAGCAGCTTAGGGAGGGCCCGACCCCCCACAGATACGCAGTATTTT	CASSLGRARPPTDTQYF
-	TRBV7-9	-	TRBJ1-1	TGTGCCAGCAGCTTAGGGAGGGTGTCTGAAGCTTTCTTT	CASSLGRVSEAFF
-	TRBV19	TRBD1	TRBJ1-2	TGTGCCAGTAGTAGTACAGGGGCCTACACCTTC	CASSSTGAYTF
-	TRBV3-1/TRBV3-2	TRBD1	TRBJ1-1	TGTGCCAGCACCCACGGGACAGGGTACGCTGAAGCTTTCTTT	CASTHGTGYAEAFF
few	TRBV5-1	TRBD1	TRBJ2-7	TGCGCCAGCAGCGGGACGGGACAGGGTTCCGACGAGCAGTACTTC	CASSGTGQGSDEQYF
-	TRBV2	-	TRBJ2-3	TGTGCCAGCAGTGGCGCCCCTGGGCCAGATACGCAGTATTTT	CASSGAPGPDTQYF
-	TRBV3-1/TRBV3-2	TRBD1	TRBJ2-3	TGTGCCAGCAGCCAAGTGCTGACAGGGGCTCCCTTTGATACGCAGTATTTT	CASSQVLTGAPFDTQYF
few	TRBV5-4	-	TRBJ2-3	TGTGCCAGCAGGAGGGAGACGGGTCTGACAGATACGCAGTATTTT	CASRRETGLTDTQYF
-	TRBV5-1	-	TRBJ2-2	TGCGCCAGCACTTCAGGGCAGGGGAGAACCGGGGAGCTGTTTTTT	CASTSGQGRTGELFF
many	TRBV6-5	TRBD1	TRBJ2-4	TGTGCCAGCAGGGACAGGGTAGGAGCCAAAAACATTCAGTACTTC	CASRDRVGAKNIQYF
many	TRBV11-2	-	TRBJ1-6	TGTGCCAGCAGCTCGAGGGCGTCCTCCTATAATTCACCCCTCCACTTT	CASSSRASSYNSPLHF
-	TRBV9	TRBD1	TRBJ2-6	TGTGCCAGCAGCGTAAGACAGGGGGCTCCCAATGGGGCCAACGTCCTGACTTTC	CASSVRQGAPNGANVLTF
-	TRBV7-2	-	TRBJ1-5	TGTGCCAGCAGCTTAGGGCGGAACAATCAGCCCCAGCATTTT	CASSLGRNNQPQHF
-	TRBV28	-	TRBJ2-1	TGTGCCAGCAGTTCAAGCTCAGGTAATGAGCAGTTCTTC	CASSSSSGNEQFF
-	TRBV30	-	TRBJ1-5	TGTGCCTGGAGTAGGTCCGCACAGGCCGTTCAACCCCAGCATTTT	CAWSRSAQAVQPQHF
-	TRBV27	-	TRBJ1-6	TGTGCCAGCAATTTTGCAGGGGAAAAGGCTTCACCCCTCCACTTT	CASNFAGEKASPLHF
-	TRBV27	-	TRBJ2-7	TGTGCCAGCAGCCCGTCGGAGGGCTCCTACGAGCAGTACTTC	CASSPSEGSYEQYF
-	TRBV5-1	TRBD2	TRBJ2-3	TGCGCCAGCAGCCCGGGGGGTAGGGCAGATACGCAGTATTTT	CASSPGGRADTQYF
-	TRBV11-3	TRBD1	TRBJ2-3	TGTGCCAGCAGCTTATCGGGACAGACCTACACAGATACGCAGTATTTT	CASSLSGQTYTDTQYF
-	TRBV7-3	-	TRBJ2-5	TGTGCCAGCAGTCGCCGGGACTCAGGATACTTC	CASSRRDSGYF
-	TRBV4-1	TRBD2	TRBJ2-1	TGCGCCACCATGAGGCGGGAGTACAATGAGCAGTTCTTC	CATMRREYNEQFF
-	TRBV18	TRBD2	TRBJ2-3	TGTGCCAGCTCACCACCCTCGGGAGGCTTCACAGATACGCAGTATTTT	CASSPPSGGFTDTQYF
-	TRBV9	-	TRBJ2-1	TGTGCCAGCAGCGCAGGAACGAGATACAATGAGCAGTTCTTC	CASSAGTRYNEQFF
few	TRBV5-1	TRBD1	TRBJ2-2	TGCGCCAGCAGCGCCGGGGACAGAAGTGCCCCGAACACCGGGGAGCTGTTTTTT	CASSAGDRSAPNTGELFF
-	TRBV24-1	-	TRBJ1-2	TGTGCCACCAGTGAGGCGCGAGTTCGGGGGGGCTACACCTTC	CATSEARVRGGYTF
-	TRBV21-1	-	TRBJ1-5	TGTGCCAGCAGCAAACCCCTCGAAGCCAATCAGCCCCAGCATTTT	CASSKPLEANQPQHF
-	TRBV19	TRBD1	TRBJ1-2	TGTGCCAGTAGTATAGGACAGGGCCTCGGTGGCTACACCTTC	CASSIGQGLGGYTF
-	TRBV15	TRBD2	TRBJ2-6	TGTGCCACCAGCAAACGGCCATACCCAGCGGGGACCCGGGGAACTGGGGCCAACGTCCTGACTTTC	CATSKRPYPAGTRGTGANVLTF
-	TRBV10-3	TRBD2	TRBJ2-3	TGTGCCATCAGGGGGGGTGTTGGTAGCGGGGGGCCGGGAGATACGCAGTATTTT	CAIRGGVGSGGPGDTQYF
-	TRBV7-2	-	TRBJ2-3	TGTGCCAGCAGCCCACCTCCAACAACAGATACGCAGTATTTT	CASSPPPTTDTQYF
-	TRBV21-1	-	TRBJ2-3	TGTGCCAGCAGCCGTGTGAACCTCGGGACTTCAACAGATACGCAGTATTTT	CASSRVNLGTSTDTQYF
-	TRBV12-5	-	TRBJ1-5	TGTGCTAGTGCCCTCAATCAGCCCCAGCATTTT	CASALNQPQHF
once	TRBV19	-	TRBJ2-2	TGTGCCAGTAGTGCCGAACTGCGGACCGGGGAGCTGTTTTTT	CASSAELRTGELFF
-	TRBV5-1	TRBD1	TRBJ1-5	TGCGCCAGTTTGACAGGGGTCAATCAGCCCCAGCATTTT	CASLTGVNQPQHF
-	TRBV5-1	-	TRBJ1-2	TGCGCCAGCACCCCCGGAGATGTCTATGGCTACACCTTC	CASTPGDVYGYTF
-	TRBV5-6	-	TRBJ1-5	TGTGCCAGCAGCCGACAGGCCCCCAATCAGCCCCAGCATTTT	CASSRQAPNQPQHF
-	TRBV7-6	-	TRBJ1-3	TGTGCCAGCAGCTTAACGGACACTGGAAACACCATATATTTT	CASSLTDTGNTIYF
-	TRBV30	TRBD1	TRBJ2-5	TGTGCCGGCGACAGGGTGAGGCAAGAGACCCAGTACTTC	CAGDRVRQETQYF
-	TRBV6-6	-	TRBJ1-5	TGTGCCAGCAGTCCCGCGGACAGCCTCTATAGCAATCAGCCCCAGCATTTT	CASSPADSLYSNQPQHF
-	TRBV3-1/TRBV3-2	TRBD2	TRBJ2-7	TGTGCCAGCAGCGCAAGTGGCGGGGGAGGCCACGAGCAGTACTTC	CASSASGGGGHEQYF
-	TRBV6-5	-	TRBJ1-5	TGTGCCAGCTGGCGCACAGGGAATAGCAATCAGCCCCAGCATTTT	CASWRTGNSNQPQHF
few	TRBV2	TRBD2	TRBJ2-7	TGTGCCACGCCTCGGGAGGGGGATGCGGAGCAGTACTTC	CATPREGDAEQYF
-	TRBV5-6	-	TRBJ1-4	TGTGCCAGCAGCTTGGAGGTGGGGGGATTTGACAAACTGTTTTTT	CASSLEVGGFDKLFF
-	TRBV27	TRBD2	TRBJ2-3	TGTGCCAGCAAACAGGGACTAGCGGGGGTGGGTACGCAGTATTTT	CASKQGLAGVGTQYF